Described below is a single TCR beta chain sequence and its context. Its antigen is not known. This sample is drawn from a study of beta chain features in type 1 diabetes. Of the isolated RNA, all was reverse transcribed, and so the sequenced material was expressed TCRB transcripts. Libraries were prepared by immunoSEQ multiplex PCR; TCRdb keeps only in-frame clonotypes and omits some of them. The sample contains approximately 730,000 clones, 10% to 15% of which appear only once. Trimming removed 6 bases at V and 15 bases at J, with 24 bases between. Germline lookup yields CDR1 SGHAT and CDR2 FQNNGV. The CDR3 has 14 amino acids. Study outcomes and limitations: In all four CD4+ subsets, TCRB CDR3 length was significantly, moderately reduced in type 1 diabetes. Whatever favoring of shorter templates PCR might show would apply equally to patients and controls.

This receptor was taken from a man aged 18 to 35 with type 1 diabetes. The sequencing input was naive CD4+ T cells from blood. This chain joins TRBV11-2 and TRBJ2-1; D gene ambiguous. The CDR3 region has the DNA TGTGCCAGCAGACCCCCGGGTGGTGGCTTAACCTGGTTCTTC. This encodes CASRPPGGGLTWFF.